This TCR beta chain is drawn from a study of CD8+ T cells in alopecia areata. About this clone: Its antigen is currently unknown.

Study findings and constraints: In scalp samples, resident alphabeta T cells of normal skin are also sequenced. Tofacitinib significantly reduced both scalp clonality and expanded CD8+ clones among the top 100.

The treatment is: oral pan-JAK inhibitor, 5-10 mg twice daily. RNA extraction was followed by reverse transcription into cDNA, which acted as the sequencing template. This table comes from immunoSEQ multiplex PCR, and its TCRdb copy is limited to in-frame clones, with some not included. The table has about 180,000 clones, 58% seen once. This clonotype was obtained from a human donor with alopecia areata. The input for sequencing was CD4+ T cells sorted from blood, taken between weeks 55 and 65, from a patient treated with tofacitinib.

For the CDR3, the DNA is TGTGCCTCGAACCCAGGGCCTGAAGCTTTCTTT. It encodes CASNPGPEAFF. This chain uses TRBV30 with TRBJ1-1; tentatively, D is TRBD1 (5 bases). Trimming took 7 bases from V and 6 from J, leaving 12 bases between them. The CDR3 is made up of 11 amino acids. Germline V lookup: CDR1 GTSNPN, CDR2 SVGIG (reference sequence). The whole variable domain, filled in from reference TRBV30 and TRBJ1-1, reads SQTIHQWPATLVQPVGSPLSLECTVEGTSNPNLYWYRQAAGRGLQLLFYSVGIGQISSEVPQNLSASRPQDRQFILSSKKLLLSDSGFYLCASNPGPEAFFGQGTRLTVV.